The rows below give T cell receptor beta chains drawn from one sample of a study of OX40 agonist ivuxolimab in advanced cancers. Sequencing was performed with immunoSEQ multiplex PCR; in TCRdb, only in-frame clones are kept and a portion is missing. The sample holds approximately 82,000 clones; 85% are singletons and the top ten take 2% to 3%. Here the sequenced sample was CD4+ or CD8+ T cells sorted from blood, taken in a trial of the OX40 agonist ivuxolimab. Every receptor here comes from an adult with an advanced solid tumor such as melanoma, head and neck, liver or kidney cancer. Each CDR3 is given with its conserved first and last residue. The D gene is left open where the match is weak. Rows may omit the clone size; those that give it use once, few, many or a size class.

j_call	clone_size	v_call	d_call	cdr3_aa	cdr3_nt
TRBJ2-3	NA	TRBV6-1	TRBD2	CASSEGVLAGYPTDTTDTQYF	TGTGCCAGCAGTGAAGGGGTTCTAGCGGGGTACCCCACGGATACCACAGATACGCAGTATTTT
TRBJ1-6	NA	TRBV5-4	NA	CASSLGGEGNSPLHF	TGTGCCAGCAGCTTGGGGGGTGAGGGAAATTCACCCCTCCACTTT
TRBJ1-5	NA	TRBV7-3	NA	CASSFGRGEPQHF	TGTGCCAGCAGCTTTGGCAGGGGTGAGCCCCAGCATTTT
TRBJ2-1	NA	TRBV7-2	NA	CASSPLPSMTRQFF	TGTGCCAGCAGCCCCCTACCCTCAATGACTAGGCAGTTCTTC
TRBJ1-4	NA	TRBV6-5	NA	CASSPPPGGEKLFF	TGTGCCAGCAGCCCCCCCCCGGGCGGTGAAAAACTGTTTTTT
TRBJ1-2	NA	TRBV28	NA	CASSLYRVGYTF	TGTGCCAGCAGTTTATACCGCGTCGGCTACACCTTC
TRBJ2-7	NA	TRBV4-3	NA	CASSQDRASYEQYF	TGCGCCAGCAGCCAAGATAGAGCCTCCTACGAGCAGTACTTC
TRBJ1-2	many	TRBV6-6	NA	CASSYRDYGYTF	TGTGCCAGCAGTTACAGGGACTATGGCTACACCTTC
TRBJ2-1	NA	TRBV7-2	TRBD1	CASSLGDRGYSEQFF	TGTGCCAGCAGCTTAGGGGACAGGGGGTATAGTGAGCAGTTCTTC
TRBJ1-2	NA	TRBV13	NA	CASRATGITNYGYTF	TGTGCCAGCAGGGCGACAGGAATAACTAACTATGGCTACACCTTC
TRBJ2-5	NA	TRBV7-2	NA	CASSPDSFQYF	TGTGCCAGCAGCCCCGATTCCTTTCAGTACTTC
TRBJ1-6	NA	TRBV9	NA	CASSGGGAGSPLHF	TGTGCCAGCAGCGGCGGGGGCGCGGGTTCACCCCTCCACTTT
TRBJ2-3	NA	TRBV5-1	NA	CASSLAGQRPSTDTQYF	TGCGCCAGCAGCTTGGCCGGGCAGCGTCCTAGCACAGATACGCAGTATTTT
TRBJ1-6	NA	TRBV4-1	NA	CASTLTGGNSPLHF	TGCGCCAGCACCCTAACCGGGGGGAATTCACCCCTCCACTTT
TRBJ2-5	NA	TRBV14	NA	CASSQNIGTQYF	TGTGCCAGCAGCCAAAATATAGGCACCCAGTACTTC